These 8 T cell receptor beta chains were all obtained from the same sample, sequenced in a study of CD8+ T cells in alopecia areata. Noted treatment: oral pan-JAK inhibitor, 5-10 mg twice daily. Sequencing used cDNA as its template, made by extracting RNA and reverse transcribing it. This table comes from immunoSEQ multiplex PCR, and its TCRdb copy is limited to in-frame clones, with some not included. The sample lists a few hundred thousand clones; 45% to 70% were seen once. Sequenced here: CD4+ T cells sorted from blood, sampled at roughly week 52, from a patient treated with tofacitinib. These receptors originate from a human donor with alopecia areata.

The chain combines TRBV7-9 with TRBJ1-5; TRBD1 aligns across 7 bases. V gave up 7 bases and J gave up 7 bases; unmatched junction bases: 7. The CDR3 has 13 amino acids. Germline CDR1 and CDR2: SEHNR and FQNEAQ (reference sequence). CDR3 nucleotides: TGTGCCAGCACCCTAACAGGGGAGCAGCCCCAGCATTTT. This gives the protein CASTLTGEQPQHF.

This chain joins TRBV10-3 and TRBJ1-3; 10 bases fit TRBD1. V lost 10 bases to trimming and J lost 0 bases; unmatched junction nucleotides: 12. CDR1 ENHRY and CDR2 SYGVKD come from the germline V gene. The CDR3 is made up of 17 amino acids. CDR3 sequence reads: CATGTGALSLSGNTIYF. CDR3 coding DNA: TGTGCCACCGGGACAGGGGCCCTTTCACTCTCTGGAAACACCATATATTTT.

The rearrangement joins TRBV6-1 to TRBJ1-5; D not certain. Trimming removed 2 bases from V and 10 bases from J, with 12 bases in between. Germline CDR1 is MNHNS and CDR2 is SASEGT. There are 13 residues in the CDR3. CDR3 coding DNA: TGTGCCAGCAGTGAACGAGGCGTTCGTCCCCAGCATTTT. Protein sequence: CASSERGVRPQHF.

The chain carries TRBV30 and TRBJ1-6; D might be TRBD1 (5 bases). The CDR3 covers 15 residues. V lost 3 bases to trimming and J lost 6 bases, with 15 bases between them. CDR1 is GTSNPN, CDR2 SVGIG, per germline (reference sequence). CDR3 loop: CAWRANGQGNSPLHF. CDR3 nucleotide sequence: TGTGCCTGGAGAGCCAACGGGCAGGGTAATTCACCCCTCCACTTT.

V usage is TRBV5-6 and J usage is TRBJ2-5; D not certain. The CDR3 totals 12 residues. Germline assignment: CDR1 SGHDT and CDR2 YYEEEE. Trimming shortened V by 4 bases and J by 7 bases, and 11 bases separated the two germline ends. The CDR3 spells CASSVSAWTQYF. CDR3 DNA sequence: TGTGCCAGCAGCGTTTCAGCATGGACCCAGTACTTC.

The rearrangement joins TRBV30 to TRBJ2-3, with D unresolved. V shed 3 bases and J shed 4 bases, with 5 bases lying between them. This CDR3 region has 11 residues. Germline CDR1 reads GTSNPN; CDR2 reads SVGIG (reference sequence). CDR3 amino acids: CAWRMADTQYF. DNA of the CDR3: TGTGCCTGGAGGATGGCAGATACGCAGTATTTT.

The chain recombines TRBV2 with TRBJ1-2, with unresolved D. In germline, CDR1 is SNHLY, CDR2 FYNNEI. Trimming removed 2 bases at V and 13 bases at J, with 14 bases between. The CDR3 sequence is 12 residues long. The CDR3: CASSETGSLGTF. DNA for the CDR3: TGTGCCAGCAGTGAAACGGGGAGCTTGGGCACCTTC.

V is TRBV29-1 and J is TRBJ1-2; D is unclear. V lost 7 bases and J lost 8, with 17 bases in between. From germline, CDR1 is SQVTM and CDR2 ANQGSEA. The CDR3 extends over 12 amino acids. The CDR3 loop reads CSAADPGWGYTF. The CDR3 region has the DNA TGCAGCGCCGCGGACCCTGGATGGGGCTACACCTTC.